The 5 T cell receptor beta chains below come from one sample, sequenced in a study of T-cell memory formation after mild COVID-19. TCRdb reprocessed the 5' RACE reads via MiXCR and lists one record per CDR3 protein. This sample has tens of thousands of distinct CDR3 sequences, with over 15% found just once. Specimen: PBMCs or a T cell subset sorted from them (not recorded which). The receptors shown here come from an adult woman who had mild COVID-19 (a few samples of this study predate the infection). Cell type and time point are not known.

This clonotype has only a few counts. This rearrangement joins TRBV12-3 or TRBV12-4 to TRBJ2-1; the D gene is possibly TRBD2 (6 bases). The V end lost 4 bases, the J end lost 4 bases, and 11 bases lay between the germline ends. This CDR3 region has 14 residues. The CDR3 DNA sequence: TGTGCCAGCAGTTGGGGCGGGGAGTACAATGAGCAGTTCTTC. This gives the protein CASSWGGEYNEQFF.

This clonotype is categorized as medium-sized. This sequence joins TRBV5-5 and TRBJ1-1; TRBD1 matches 7 bases. Trimming at V came to 4 bases and at J to 6 bases, leaving 6 bases not matched to a gene. CDR3 size: 13 residues. Germline V gene data show CDR1 as SGHKS and CDR2 as YYEKEE (reference sequence). Written as DNA, the CDR3 is TGTGCCAGCAGCCGCACAACAGGGGCTGAAGCTTTCTTT. Its protein product is CASSRTTGAEAFF. Variable domain in full (rest from reference TRBV5-5 and TRBJ1-1): DAGVTQSPTHLIKTRGQQVTLRCSPISGHKSVSWYQQVLGQGPQFIFQYYEKEERGRGNFPDRFSARQFPNYSSELNVNALLLGDSALYLCASSRTTGAEAFFGQGTRLTVV.

This clonotype was detected only a few times. The rearrangement links TRBV7-9 to TRBJ2-1, with 12 bases fitting TRBD2. The CDR3 extends over 18 amino acids. CDR1 SEHNR and CDR2 FQNEAQ come from the germline V gene (reference sequence). The V segment lost 4 bases and the J segment 1 base; nucleotides outside the gene matches: 8. The CDR3 loop reads CASSSTTSGRTSYNEQFF. CDR3 DNA sequence: TGTGCCAGCAGCTCCACCACTAGCGGGAGGACTTCCTACAATGAGCAGTTCTTC.

Details on this clonotype: At one end, the junction sequence differs from germline, possibly due to a read error. The genes are TRBV5-1 and TRBJ1-1; 9 positions agree with TRBD1. The CDR3 consists of 15 residues. Germline V lookup: CDR1 SGHRS, CDR2 YFSETQ. CDR3 nucleotides: TGCGCCAGCAGCTTACAGGGGGCTATGAACACTGAAGTTTTCTTT. Translated: CASSLQGAMNTEVFF.

Concerning this clonotype itself: One end of the junction fails to match germline, which may point to a read error. The chain links TRBV7-3 to TRBJ2-1; TRBD2 matches 11 bases. CDR1 SGHTA and CDR2 FQGTGA come from the germline V gene. The CDR3 is 16 residues long. Here the CDR3 reads CASSLHGTSGHKEQFF. CDR3 bases: TGTGCCAGCAGCTTGCACGGGACTAGCGGCCACAAAGAGCAGTTCTTC.